This is a list of T cell receptor beta chains from one sample in a study of blood T cell repertoires in COVID-19. The assay was immunoSEQ multiplex PCR, and TCRdb's table has in-frame clones only and misses some. Among 180,000 or so clones listed, more than 70% were seen once. The sequenced sample was PBMCs or T cells enriched from blood (not recorded which). The source of these receptors is a man aged 35-49 years who had recovered from COVID-19. Each CDR3 is given with its conserved first and last residue. D genes are given only for firm matches. Clone size, where shown, is once, few, many, or a class for clones that have expanded.

v_gene,abundance,d_gene,j_gene,len,CDR3nt,CDR3aa
TRBV7-8,NA,NA,TRBJ1-1,14,TGTGCCAGCAGCTTCGACAGACTTAACACTGAAGCTTTCTTT,CASSFDRLNTEAFF
TRBV5-4,NA,TRBD2,TRBJ2-5,17,TGTGCCAGCAGCTCCGGACTAGCGGGGGCGTACCAAGAGACCCAGTACTTC,CASSSGLAGAYQETQYF
TRBV5-4,NA,NA,TRBJ1-2,13,TGTGCCAGCAGCACCGCCCTGAGAAATGGCTACACCTTC,CASSTALRNGYTF
TRBV9,NA,NA,TRBJ1-6,14,TGTGCCAGCAGCGTAAACCAGGGTAATTCACCCCTCCACTTT,CASSVNQGNSPLHF
TRBV28,NA,NA,TRBJ1-1,12,TGTGCCAGCAGGCAGGGGTTTTCTGAAGCTTTCTTT,CASRQGFSEAFF
TRBV28,NA,NA,TRBJ1-1,15,TGTGCCAGCAGTCCACCCCGGCGTAGTAACCCTAGGGCTTTCTTT,CASSPPRRSNPRAFF
TRBV6-5,NA,TRBD1,TRBJ1-6,14,TGTGCCAGCAGCCCGGGACAGGGGAGTTGGCCCCTCCACTTT,CASSPGQGSWPLHF
TRBV27,few,NA,TRBJ2-7,14,TGTGCCAGCAGTTCTAGAGGACAGTACCGCCAGCAGTACTTC,CASSSRGQYRQQYF
TRBV3-1/TRBV3-2,NA,NA,TRBJ1-2,15,TGTGCCAGCAGCAACCGACAGAAGCTTAACTATGGCTACACCTTC,CASSNRQKLNYGYTF
TRBV28,once,NA,TRBJ1-1,15,TGTGCCAGCGCCCCGGGTGGCCAAATGAACACTGAAGCTTTCTTT,CASAPGGQMNTEAFF
TRBV9,NA,TRBD2,TRBJ2-3,18,TGTGCCAGCAGCGTTGATCCGGGAGGAATGCGTAGCACAGATACGCAGTATTTT,CASSVDPGGMRSTDTQYF
TRBV10-3,NA,NA,TRBJ1-2,12,TGTGCCACTAGGGGGAGTAACTATGGCTACACCTTC,CATRGSNYGYTF
TRBV6-5,NA,TRBD2,TRBJ2-5,14,TGTGCCAGCAGTTCGTCGGGGGGGCCGGAGACCCAGTACTTC,CASSSSGGPETQYF
TRBV24-1,NA,NA,TRBJ2-3,14,TGTGCCACCAGTGCCGGACAGCCCACAGATACGCAGTATTTT,CATSAGQPTDTQYF
TRBV30,NA,TRBD2,TRBJ2-1,13,TGTGCCTGGAGGGCACCGGGACTAGTTTCGAAGTTCTTC,CAWRAPGLVSKFF
TRBV5-1,few,TRBD1,TRBJ2-7,14,TGCGCCAGCAGCTCCAGGGGGAACTCCTACGAGCAGTACTTC,CASSSRGNSYEQYF
TRBV9,NA,NA,TRBJ1-1,14,TGTGCCAGCAGCTCACAGACCGGAGGCACTGAAGCTTTCTTT,CASSSQTGGTEAFF
TRBV7-9,NA,NA,TRBJ2-3,18,TGTGCCAGCAGCTCCCCCCAAAGTCGGAGGTCTAGCACAGATACGCAGTATTTT,CASSSPQSRRSSTDTQYF
TRBV24-1,NA,TRBD1,TRBJ1-5,15,TGTGCCACCAGTGATTCGGGACAGGGTTATCAGCCCCAGCATTTT,CATSDSGQGYQPQHF
TRBV18,NA,NA,TRBJ1-1,13,TGTGCCAGCTCGCCGCAGGGTAACACTGAAGCTTTCTTT,CASSPQGNTEAFF
TRBV28,NA,NA,TRBJ1-1,14,TGTGCCAGCACCGGGCAGGGGATGCGCACTGAAGCTTTCTTT,CASTGQGMRTEAFF
TRBV6-5,NA,TRBD1,TRBJ2-7,15,TGTGCCAGCAGTACAGCGGACAGGGCACCCTACGAGCAGTACTTC,CASSTADRAPYEQYF
TRBV13,NA,TRBD2,TRBJ2-1,17,TGTGCCAGCAGCCCTCGACTAGCGGGGGCGCCCGGGGTTGAGCAGTTCTTC,CASSPRLAGAPGVEQFF
TRBV2,NA,NA,TRBJ2-1,16,TGTGCCATCCCACTAGGGTTCCCGAGCTCCTACAATGAGCAGTTCTTC,CAIPLGFPSSYNEQFF
TRBV29-1,NA,TRBD1,TRBJ1-5,14,TGCAGCGTTGAGGGGACAGGGGCAGGGCAGCCCCAGCATTTT,CSVEGTGAGQPQHF
TRBV5-6,NA,TRBD1,TRBJ1-2,11,TGTGCCAGCAGCTGGACAGGGGTCTACACCTTC,CASSWTGVYTF
TRBV11-3,NA,TRBD1,TRBJ1-3,17,TGTGCCAGCAGCTTAGCCCCTGGGACAGGGAAAGGAAACACCATATATTTT,CASSLAPGTGKGNTIYF
TRBV5-1,NA,TRBD1,TRBJ2-2,16,TGCGCCAGCAGCTTGGCCGGACAGGGAGACACCGGGGAGCTGTTTTTT,CASSLAGQGDTGELFF
TRBV24-1,NA,NA,TRBJ1-2,12,TGTGCCACCTCCCCAGGGGCCTATGGCTACACCTTC,CATSPGAYGYTF
TRBV28,NA,TRBD1,TRBJ1-2,14,TGTGCCAGCAGCCCGGGACAGAGAGTCTATGGCTACACCTTC,CASSPGQRVYGYTF
TRBV7-3,NA,NA,TRBJ2-5,14,TGTGCCAGCAGCGTCGGCGGCGATCAAGAGACCCAGTACTTC,CASSVGGDQETQYF
TRBV5-6,NA,TRBD1,TRBJ2-7,15,TGTGCCAGCAGCTTGGCCTCGGACAGGGCTGCGGAGCAGTACTTC,CASSLASDRAAEQYF
TRBV6-5,NA,NA,TRBJ2-5,12,TGTGCCAGCATGGACAGACAAGAGACCCAGTACTTC,CASMDRQETQYF
TRBV6-6,NA,TRBD1,TRBJ1-5,15,TGTGCCAGCACCTTCGGACAGGGGGCTATTCAGCCCCAGCATTTT,CASTFGQGAIQPQHF
TRBV24-1,NA,TRBD1,TRBJ2-2,16,TGTGCCACCAGTGATTCTGCAGGGGGCAACACCGGGGAGCTGTTTTTT,CATSDSAGGNTGELFF
TRBV11-3,NA,NA,TRBJ2-1,12,TGTGCCAGCAGCTTACCGTACAATGAGCAGTTCTTC,CASSLPYNEQFF
TRBV6-5,NA,TRBD1,TRBJ1-4,15,TGTGCCAGCAGTTATGCCGGGACAGGAGGTGAAAAACTGTTTTTT,CASSYAGTGGEKLFF
TRBV19,NA,NA,TRBJ2-7,16,TGTGCCAGTAGTATAGATGACACAGGCCTAAACGGGGAGCAGTACTTC,CASSIDDTGLNGEQYF
TRBV25-1,NA,NA,TRBJ1-4,13,TGTGCCAGCAGACGACAGAATAATGAAAAACTGTTTTTT,CASRRQNNEKLFF
TRBV6-5,NA,TRBD1,TRBJ1-3,14,TGTGCCAGCAGCGACAGGGGGCCGAGAAACACCATATATTTT,CASSDRGPRNTIYF
TRBV6-1,NA,NA,TRBJ1-5,14,TGTGCCAGCAGTGATCAACATTTAAATCAGCCCCAGCATTTT,CASSDQHLNQPQHF